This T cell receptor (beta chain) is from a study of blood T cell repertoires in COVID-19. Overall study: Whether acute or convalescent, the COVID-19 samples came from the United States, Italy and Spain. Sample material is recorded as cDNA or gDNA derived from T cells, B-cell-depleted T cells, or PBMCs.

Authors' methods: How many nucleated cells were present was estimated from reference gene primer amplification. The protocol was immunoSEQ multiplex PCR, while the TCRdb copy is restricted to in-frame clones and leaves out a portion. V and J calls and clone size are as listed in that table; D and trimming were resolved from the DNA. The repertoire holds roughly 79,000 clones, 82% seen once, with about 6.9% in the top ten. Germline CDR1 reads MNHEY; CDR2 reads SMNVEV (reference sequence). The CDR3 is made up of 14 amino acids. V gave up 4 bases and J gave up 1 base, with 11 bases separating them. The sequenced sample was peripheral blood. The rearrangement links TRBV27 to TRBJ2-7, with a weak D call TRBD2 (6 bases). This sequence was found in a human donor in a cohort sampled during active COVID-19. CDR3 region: CASSSRRGSYEQYF. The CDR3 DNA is TGTGCCAGCAGTTCCCGGAGGGGATCCTACGAGCAGTACTTC.